The rows below give T cell receptor beta chains drawn from one sample of a study of blood T cell repertoires in COVID-19. The table came from immunoSEQ multiplex PCR; TCRdb's copy has only in-frame clones and leaves some out. The table records 250,000 to 300,000 clones, roughly nine tenths of them present only once. The sample was PBMCs or T cells enriched from blood (not recorded which). The receptors were gathered from a woman in her sixties who had recovered from COVID-19. Each CDR3 is given without its conserved first and last residue.

v_call cdr3_aa
TRBV7-3 ASSLGTNTDTQY
TRBV7-9 ASSLGGRDEAF
TRBV18 ASSNRDRSYEQY
TRBV19 ASQSGIQPQH
TRBV10-3 ATNSPGQGSYEQY
TRBV5-5 ASSVPGTGAYEQY
TRBV18 ASSPFQAESTDTQY
TRBV11-2 ASSPTGVGQPQH
TRBV7-9 ASSLATGGYT
TRBV28 ASQTEQGGDQPQH
TRBV19 ASSKQGAPNQPQH
TRBV7-8 ASSTSGQSYNEQF
TRBV6-5 ASSSLAGSDTQY
TRBV24-1 ATSPTGSPTNEQF
TRBV3-1/TRBV3-2 ASSQANRGQPQH
TRBV30 AWSVGLAETQY
TRBV6-1 ASSEKILVWTGGLPCQPQH
TRBV15 ATSHQQGFAGELF
TRBV28 ASRNRGAGGNQPQH
TRBV4-1 ASSPPYLRTGGMGEQF
TRBV28 ASLSDSVLPPQH
TRBV5-1 ASSLAQGGTGELF
TRBV2 ASGVGRVADTQY
TRBV24-1 ATRSPTDTQY
TRBV11-3 ASSLGVGGGQETQY
TRBV4-1 ASSPGAGGSLRF
TRBV24-1 ATSDAGAASTDTQY
TRBV9 ASSAYLKETQY
TRBV5-1 ASSGGGGSNTEAF
TRBV3-1/TRBV3-2 ASSQTTGVREQY
TRBV6-5 ASRPSGSDTQY
TRBV5-4 ASSLSLAGNEQF
TRBV5-1 ASSLIAGPLYEQY